Shown below are 2 T cell receptor beta chains from a single sample sequenced in a study of cytomegalovirus exposure and HLA in healthy donors. PCR was performed using 60 Vbeta and 13 Jbeta primers. Only in-frame clones appear in the TCRdb table, and some are missing; sequencing was by immunoSEQ multiplex PCR. Altogether around 150,000 clones are present, about 76% being singletons, with the ten largest covering 3.5%. Sequenced material: PBMCs. The receptors derive from a human donor in good health.

The chain joins TRBV4-1 to TRBJ1-1, with D perhaps TRBD1 (5 bases). The CDR3 loop spans 14 amino acids. V was pared by 3 bases and J by 7 bases, with 15 bases between. Germline V gives CDR1 MGHRA, CDR2 YSYEKL. CDR3 DNA sequence: TGCGCCAGCAGCCACTTAAGAACGGGGGATGAAGCTTTCTTT. Translating it yields CASSHLRTGDEAFF.

The chain combines TRBV5-6 with TRBJ1-5; D call uncertain. Germline values: CDR1 SGHDT, CDR2 YYEEEE. V dropped 0 bases and J dropped 4 bases, with 5 bases sitting between them. CDR3 length: 13 amino acids. Here the CDR3 DNA reads TGTGCCAGCAGCTTGGGGGAGAATCAGCCCCAGCATTTT. Protein: CASSLGENQPQHF.